The sequence of this T cell receptor beta chain was determined in a study of identical twins' blood T cells. This CDR3 is built from 13 residues. Germline CDR1 reads DFQATT; CDR2 reads SNEGSKA (reference sequence). Losses at the gene ends were 2 bases for V and 3 bases for J; bases not matched to a gene: 2. Study-level findings and limits: Even for out-of-frame TCRbeta, twins reportedly shared V gene usage much more than unrelated donors. Each donor's most abundant TCRbeta clonotypes shared more CDR3 sequences with her twin than unrelated donors. Twin repertoire similarity may partly reflect shared environment.

TCRdb re-analysed the 5' RACE reads in MiXCR, keeping a single row per CDR3 protein. The data contain about 370,000 distinct CDR3 sequences, roughly 31% of them singletons. Points on this clonotype: Its antigen is as yet unknown.

Donors were six healthy women in three monozygous twin pairs. The chain recombines TRBV20-1 with TRBJ2-7; 9 nucleotides agree with TRBD1. The TCR comes from a woman aged 18 to 55 in good health. The sample consisted of PBMCs. CDR3 protein: CSARPGQGYEQYF. CDR3 bases: TGCAGTGCTAGACCGGGACAGGGCTACGAGCAGTACTTC.